The rows below give T cell receptor beta chains drawn from one sample of a study of T cell responses to AZD1222 COVID-19 vaccine. Clones were read by immunoSEQ multiplex PCR, and TCRdb kept only the in-frame ones, dropping some. This sample yields 90,000 to 140,000 clones, of which about 80% are seen a single time; approximately 5.1% belongs to the top ten. This specimen was peripheral blood, taken on day 0 of AZD1222 vaccination. Receptors were obtained from an adult in good health. Each CDR3 is given with its conserved first and last residue. The D gene is left open where the match is weak. Size values are once, few and many counts, or a class for expanded clones, and some rows have none.

TRBD2,TRBV4-3,TRBJ2-2,-,CASSQSTSGGWNTGELFF,TGCGCCAGCAGCCAATCGACTAGCGGGGGCTGGAACACCGGGGAGCTGTTTTTT
TRBD1,TRBV27,TRBJ1-4,-,CASRRTGVWSNEKLFF,TGTGCCAGCAGACGGACAGGGGTTTGGTCTAATGAAAAACTGTTTTTT
-,TRBV7-9,TRBJ2-5,-,CASSLSGTLVRTQYF,TGTGCCAGCAGCTTATCCGGGACGCTTGTAAGAACCCAGTACTTC
TRBD1,TRBV5-1,TRBJ1-1,-,CASSRTGGEAFF,TGCGCCAGCAGCAGGACAGGGGGTGAAGCTTTCTTT
-,TRBV7-9,TRBJ1-1,once,CASSLRLGGAFF,TGTGCCAGCAGCTTAAGGTTAGGGGGAGCTTTCTTT
-,TRBV18,TRBJ2-3,-,CASSSGLSDTQYF,TGTGCCAGCTCCTCCGGACTCTCAGATACGCAGTATTTT
TRBD1,TRBV18,TRBJ2-1,once,CASSPRPQGANEQFF,TGTGCCAGCTCACCGCGGCCACAGGGGGCTAATGAGCAGTTCTTC
-,TRBV4-3,TRBJ1-2,-,CASSQEGWDNYGYTF,TGCGCCAGCAGCCAAGAAGGGTGGGATAACTATGGCTACACCTTC
TRBD2,TRBV10-3,TRBJ2-7,-,CASSGGAGEQYF,TGTGCCTCTAGCGGGGGGGCCGGCGAGCAGTACTTC
TRBD2,TRBV3-1/TRBV3-2,TRBJ2-5,-,CASSQSLGGKTQYF,TGTGCCAGCAGCCAATCACTGGGGGGGAAGACCCAGTACTTC
TRBD1,TRBV25-1,TRBJ1-6,-,CARNTGTGNSPLHF,TGTGCCAGAAACACCGGGACAGGGAACTCACCCCTCCACTTT
-,TRBV6-6,TRBJ2-2,-,CASSRTGNTGELFF,TGTGCCAGCAGTAGGACGGGGAACACCGGGGAGCTGTTTTTT
-,TRBV19,TRBJ1-2,once,CASRRQGGYYGYTF,TGTGCCAGTAGGAGGCAGGGAGGGTACTATGGCTACACCTTC
-,TRBV10-2,TRBJ1-1,-,CASSDRGNTEAFF,TGCGCCAGCAGTGATAGGGGGAACACTGAAGCTTTCTTT
-,TRBV20-1,TRBJ1-5,-,CSASGQRDQPQHF,TGCAGTGCTAGTGGGCAGCGCGATCAGCCCCAGCATTTT
-,TRBV19,TRBJ1-1,-,CASSIGGRNTEAFF,TGTGCCAGTAGTATCGGTGGCAGGAACACTGAAGCTTTCTTT
-,TRBV6-2/TRBV6-3,TRBJ1-1,-,CASSYRGRTEAFF,TGTGCCAGCAGTTATAGGGGGAGGACTGAAGCTTTCTTT
-,TRBV5-1,TRBJ2-7,-,CASSLGLLRDEQYF,TGCGCCAGCAGCTTGGGACTTCTGAGAGACGAGCAGTACTTC
TRBD1,TRBV7-9,TRBJ2-7,-,CASSLTGSHRGREQYF,TGTGCCAGCAGCCTAACAGGGTCCCACAGGGGGAGAGAGCAGTACTTC
-,TRBV7-2,TRBJ1-2,-,CASSLEVGGVYGYTF,TGTGCCAGCAGCTTAGAAGTCGGTGGGGTCTATGGCTACACCTTC
TRBD1,TRBV18,TRBJ1-6,-,CASSERTGEYSPLHF,TGTGCCAGCTCAGAACGGACAGGGGAGTATTCACCCCTCCACTTT
-,TRBV2,TRBJ1-2,few,CASTTGRGGHGYTF,TGTGCCAGCACAACGGGGCGCGGGGGGCACGGCTACACCTTC
-,TRBV12-3/TRBV12-4,TRBJ1-2,-,CASRAGTLYGYTF,TGTGCCAGCAGGGCCGGGACTCTCTATGGCTACACCTTC
-,TRBV29-1,TRBJ2-3,few,CSVAGGELTSTDTQYF,TGCAGCGTTGCGGGCGGGGAGCTTACCAGCACAGATACGCAGTATTTT
TRBD2,TRBV10-3,TRBJ2-2,-,CAIRIAGDANTGELFF,TGTGCCATCAGGATAGCGGGGGACGCGAACACCGGGGAGCTGTTTTTT
-,TRBV23-1,TRBJ2-7,-,CAMSPRYEQYF,TGCGCCATGTCTCCGAGGTACGAGCAGTACTTC
-,TRBV4-3,TRBJ1-5,-,CASSQDYRDRAQPQHF,TGCGCCAGCAGCCAAGATTATAGAGACAGAGCCCAGCCCCAGCATTTT
-,TRBV5-1,TRBJ1-2,-,CASSFGGRGYTF,TGCGCCAGCAGCTTTGGTGGCCGTGGCTACACCTTC
TRBD1,TRBV7-9,TRBJ1-2,-,CASSSIGTGAPVYGYTF,TGTGCCAGCAGCTCAATCGGGACAGGGGCGCCTGTATATGGCTACACCTTC
-,TRBV7-2,TRBJ1-5,few,CASSLDMGRHNQPQHF,TGTGCCAGCAGCTTAGATATGGGGCGGCATAATCAGCCCCAGCATTTT
-,TRBV4-3,TRBJ1-5,few,CASSQDSHQPQHF,TGCGCCAGCAGCCAAGATTCACATCAGCCCCAGCATTTT
TRBD1,TRBV7-9,TRBJ1-6,once,CASRDGQGANSPLHF,TGTGCCAGCAGGGACGGACAGGGGGCGAATTCACCCCTCCACTTT
-,TRBV4-3,TRBJ2-1,-,CASSQETGTHNEQFF,TGCGCCAGCAGCCAAGAAACGGGTACCCACAATGAGCAGTTCTTC
-,TRBV4-3,TRBJ1-5,-,CASSQEQSQGNQPQHF,TGCGCCAGCAGCCAAGAGCAGAGCCAGGGCAATCAGCCCCAGCATTTT
-,TRBV2,TRBJ1-5,-,CASSEAGGPLNQPQHF,TGTGCCAGCAGTGAAGCGGGGGGACCGCTCAATCAGCCCCAGCATTTT
TRBD1,TRBV5-1,TRBJ1-4,-,CASSTRQGAGEKLFF,TGCGCCAGCAGCACGCGACAGGGGGCAGGGGAAAAACTGTTTTTT
-,TRBV5-1,TRBJ2-7,-,CASSPTPAAEVLAYEQYF,TGCGCCAGCAGCCCAACCCCGGCCGCGGAGGTGTTAGCCTACGAGCAGTACTTC
-,TRBV19,TRBJ2-2,-,CASSIGAGGTGELFF,TGTGCCAGTAGTATAGGGGCAGGCGGCACCGGGGAGCTGTTTTTT
-,TRBV7-2,TRBJ2-7,-,CASSLELSTSYEQYF,TGTGCCAGCAGCTTAGAATTGTCGACCTCCTACGAGCAGTACTTC
-,TRBV6-4,TRBJ2-2,-,CASSENTGELFF,TGTGCCAGCTCGGAGAACACCGGGGAGCTGTTTTTT
-,TRBV5-6,TRBJ1-4,-,CASSRPGGSFEKLFF,TGTGCCAGCAGCCGACCGGGGGGTTCATTTGAAAAACTGTTTTTT
TRBD2,TRBV6-2/TRBV6-3,TRBJ2-1,few,CASSLPGLAGDLYNEQFF,TGTGCCAGCAGTCTTCCGGGACTAGCGGGGGACCTCTACAATGAGCAGTTCTTC
-,TRBV10-1,TRBJ1-4,-,CASGENEKLFF,TGCGCCAGCGGAGAGAATGAAAAACTGTTTTTT
-,TRBV5-1,TRBJ1-3,-,CASSLAGPNSGNTIYF,TGCGCCAGCAGCTTGGCCGGACCGAACTCTGGAAACACCATATATTTT
-,TRBV30,TRBJ2-7,-,CAWSGQTYEQYF,TGTGCCTGGAGTGGACAAACCTACGAGCAGTACTTC
-,TRBV5-1,TRBJ1-1,-,CASSLGNGNTEAFF,TGCGCCAGCAGCTTGGGGAACGGGAACACTGAAGCTTTCTTT
TRBD1,TRBV4-1,TRBJ1-4,few,CASSRTGTVQEKLFF,TGCGCCAGCAGCCGTACCGGGACAGTACAAGAAAAACTGTTTTTT
TRBD2,TRBV3-1/TRBV3-2,TRBJ2-2,-,CASSLWTSSAGELFF,TGTGCCAGCAGCCTCTGGACTAGTTCGGCCGGGGAGCTGTTTTTT